This T cell receptor (beta chain) was sequenced for a study of blood T cell repertoires in COVID-19. On the study more broadly: Donors in the United States, Italy and Spain gave samples during acute or convalescent COVID-19. Sources were T cells, B-cell-depleted T cells, or PBMCs; the material itself was cDNA or gDNA.

Germline V gives CDR1 LNHDA, CDR2 SQIVND (reference sequence). V dropped 3 bases and J dropped 1 base, with 15 bases sitting between them. The CDR3 spans 17 residues. The authors' processing: From reference gene primer amplification, estimates of nucleated cell counts were derived. Here immunoSEQ multiplex PCR was the method, and the copy in TCRdb shows in-frame clones only, minus some. Clone size and the V and J calls come from that table; the DNA yielded D and trimming. The data show 95,000 to 150,000 clones, with just over 85% seen just once and roughly 4.7% held by the top ten. The V and J genes are TRBV19 and TRBJ2-2; D might be TRBD1 (6 bases). This receptor was obtained from a man aged 35 to 55 with acute or convalescent COVID-19. Sequencing input: peripheral blood. This CDR3 is CASSIYGTSRNTGELFF. The CDR3 DNA sequence: TGTGCCAGTAGTATCTACGGGACATCCCGGAACACCGGGGAGCTGTTTTTT.